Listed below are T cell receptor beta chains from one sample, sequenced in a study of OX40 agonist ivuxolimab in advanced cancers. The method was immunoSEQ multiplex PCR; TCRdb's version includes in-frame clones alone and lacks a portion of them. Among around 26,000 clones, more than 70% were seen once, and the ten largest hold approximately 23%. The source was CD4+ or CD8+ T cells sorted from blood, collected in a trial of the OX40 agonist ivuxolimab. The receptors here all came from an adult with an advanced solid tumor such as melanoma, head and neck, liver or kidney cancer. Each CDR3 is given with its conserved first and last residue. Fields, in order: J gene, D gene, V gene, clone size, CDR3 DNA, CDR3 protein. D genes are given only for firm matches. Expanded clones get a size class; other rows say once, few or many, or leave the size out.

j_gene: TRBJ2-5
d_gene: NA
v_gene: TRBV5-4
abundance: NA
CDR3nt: TGTGCTAGCAGCTCGTCCGGGACACTCCTGACCCAGTACTTC
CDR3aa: CASSSSGTLLTQYF

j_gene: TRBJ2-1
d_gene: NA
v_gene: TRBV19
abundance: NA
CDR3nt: TGTGCCAGTAGTATGGGGGGGCGGGATGAGCAGTTCTTC
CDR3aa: CASSMGGRDEQFF

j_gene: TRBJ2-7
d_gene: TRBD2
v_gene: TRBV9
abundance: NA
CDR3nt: TGTGCCAGCAGCGTAGGACCGGGACTATCCTACGAGCAGTACTTC
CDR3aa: CASSVGPGLSYEQYF

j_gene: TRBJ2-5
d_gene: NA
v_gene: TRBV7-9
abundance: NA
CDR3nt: TGTGCCAGCAGCTTAGCCGTGGGCACAGGACAAGAGACCCAGTACTTC
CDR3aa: CASSLAVGTGQETQYF

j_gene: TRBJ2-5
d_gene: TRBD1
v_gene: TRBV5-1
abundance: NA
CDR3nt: TGCGCCAGCAGGGGGACAGATAAAGAGACCCAGTACTTC
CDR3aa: CASRGTDKETQYF

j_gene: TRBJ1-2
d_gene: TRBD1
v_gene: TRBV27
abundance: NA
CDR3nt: TGTGCCAGCAGTTTGTTAGGACAGGGGGACTCTAACTATGGCTACACCTTC
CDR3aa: CASSLLGQGDSNYGYTF

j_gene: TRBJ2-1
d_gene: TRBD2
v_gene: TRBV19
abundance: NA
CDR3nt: TGTGCCAGTAGTATTACTAGCGGGGACCCGCACTACAATGAGCAGTTCTTC
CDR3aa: CASSITSGDPHYNEQFF

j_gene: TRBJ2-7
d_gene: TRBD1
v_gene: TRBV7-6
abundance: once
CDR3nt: TGTGCCAGCAGCTTAGCCCGCTCCGGGACAGCCCCCTACGAGCAGTACTTC
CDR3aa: CASSLARSGTAPYEQYF

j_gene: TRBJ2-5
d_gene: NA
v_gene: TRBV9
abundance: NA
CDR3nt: TGTGCCAGCAGCACGACTGAAATCCCACAAGAGACCCAGTACTTC
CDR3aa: CASSTTEIPQETQYF

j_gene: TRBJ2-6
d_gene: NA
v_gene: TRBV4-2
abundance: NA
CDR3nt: TGTGCCAGCAGCCAAGGGACAGAGTTAGTCCCTGGGGCCAACGTCCTGACTTTC
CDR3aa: CASSQGTELVPGANVLTF

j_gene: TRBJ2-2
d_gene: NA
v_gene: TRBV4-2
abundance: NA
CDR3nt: TGTGCCAGCAGCCACCTATTAACTCCCGGGGAGCTGTTTTTT
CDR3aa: CASSHLLTPGELFF

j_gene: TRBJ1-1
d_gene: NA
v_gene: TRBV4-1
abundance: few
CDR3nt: TGCGCCAGCAGCACGGGGGGGGATTATGCTGAAGCTTTCTTT
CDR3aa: CASSTGGDYAEAFF

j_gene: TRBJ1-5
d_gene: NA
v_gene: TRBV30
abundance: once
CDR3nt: TGTGCCTGGAGTGTACGAGGGCAGCCCCAGCATTTT
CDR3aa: CAWSVRGQPQHF

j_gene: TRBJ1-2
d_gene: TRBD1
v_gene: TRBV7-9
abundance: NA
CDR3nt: TGTGCCAGCAGCTACATTTTACGGACAGGGCCAAGCTATGGCTACACCTTC
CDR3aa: CASSYILRTGPSYGYTF

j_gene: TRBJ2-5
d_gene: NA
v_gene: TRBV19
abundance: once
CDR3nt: TGTGCCAGTAGTATGGACTCTTCCCAGTACTTC
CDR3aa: CASSMDSSQYF

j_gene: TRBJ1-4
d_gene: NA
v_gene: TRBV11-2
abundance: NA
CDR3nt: TGTGCCAGCAGCTTAGGAGGGGGTTTGGAAGAAAAACTGTTTTTT
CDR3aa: CASSLGGGLEEKLFF

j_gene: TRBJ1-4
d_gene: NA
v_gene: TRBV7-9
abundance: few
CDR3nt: TGTGCCAGCAGCAACTCCAGGGGAAGGGAAAAACTGTTTTTT
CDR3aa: CASSNSRGREKLFF

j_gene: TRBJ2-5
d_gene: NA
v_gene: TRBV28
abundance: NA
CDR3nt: TGTGCCAGCAGGTCTCGCGGGGAGACCCAGTACTTC
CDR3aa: CASRSRGETQYF

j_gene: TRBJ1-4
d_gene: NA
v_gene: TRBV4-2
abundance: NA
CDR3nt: TGTGCCAGCAGCCAAGATCAGTGGAGTTATAATGAAAAACTGTTTTTT
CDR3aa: CASSQDQWSYNEKLFF

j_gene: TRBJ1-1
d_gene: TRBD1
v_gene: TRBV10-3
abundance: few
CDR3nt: TGTGCCATCAGTGAGCGGACAGGGGAGTTGACTGAAGCTTTCTTT
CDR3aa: CAISERTGELTEAFF

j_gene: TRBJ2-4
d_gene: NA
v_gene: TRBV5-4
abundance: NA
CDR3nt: TGTGCCAGCAGCTCCTCGATGGGGTTAGCCAAAAACATTCAGTACTTC
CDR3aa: CASSSSMGLAKNIQYF

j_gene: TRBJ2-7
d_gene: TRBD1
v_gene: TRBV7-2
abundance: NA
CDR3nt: TGTGCCAGCAGCTTGTGGAGGACAGGGAACTACGAGCAGTACTTC
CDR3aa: CASSLWRTGNYEQYF

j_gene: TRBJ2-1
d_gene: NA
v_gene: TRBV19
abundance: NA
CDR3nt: TGTGCCAGTAGTATTACAACGGGAGACACCTTGTTCAATGAGCAGTTCTTC
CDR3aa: CASSITTGDTLFNEQFF

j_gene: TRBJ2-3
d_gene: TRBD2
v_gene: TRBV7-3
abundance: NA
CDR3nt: TGTGCCAGCAGCCCAATTGGGGCTAGCGGGGACACAGATACGCAGTATTTT
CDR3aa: CASSPIGASGDTDTQYF

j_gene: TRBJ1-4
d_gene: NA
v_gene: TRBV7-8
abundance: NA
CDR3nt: TGTGCCAGCAGCCCCGCCCCGCAGGGGTCCTACCATGAAAAACTGTTTTTT
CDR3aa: CASSPAPQGSYHEKLFF

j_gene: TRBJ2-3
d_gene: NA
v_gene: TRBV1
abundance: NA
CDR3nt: TGCACCAGCAGCCAAGTCTCCGGGGGGAAGACAGATACGCAGTATTTT
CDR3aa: CTSSQVSGGKTDTQYF

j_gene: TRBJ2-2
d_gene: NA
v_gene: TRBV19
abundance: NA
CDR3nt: TGTGCCAGTAGTATGTCTAGCAAAACCGGGGAGCTGTTTTTT
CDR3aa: CASSMSSKTGELFF

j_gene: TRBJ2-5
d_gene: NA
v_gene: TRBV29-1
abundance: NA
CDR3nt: TGCAGCGCAACCAGGGGGGGCGTCGAAGAGACCCAGTACTTC
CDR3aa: CSATRGGVEETQYF

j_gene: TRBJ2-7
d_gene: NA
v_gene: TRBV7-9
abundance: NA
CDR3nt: TGTGCCAGCAGCCCAGGAGGCAGGATGGGACTCTCCTACGAGCAGTACTTC
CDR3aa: CASSPGGRMGLSYEQYF

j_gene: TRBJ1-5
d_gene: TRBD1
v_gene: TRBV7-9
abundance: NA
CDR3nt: TGTGCCAGCAGCTTAGAGCCCGCAGGGGGCGATCAGCCCCAGCATTTT
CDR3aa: CASSLEPAGGDQPQHF

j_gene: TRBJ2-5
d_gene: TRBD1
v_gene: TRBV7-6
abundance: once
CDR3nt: TGTGCCAGCAGCTTAGGGACAGGGGGGATGGAGACCCAGTACTTC
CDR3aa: CASSLGTGGMETQYF

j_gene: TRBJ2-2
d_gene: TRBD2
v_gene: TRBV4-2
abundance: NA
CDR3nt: TGTGCCAGCAGCCAAGCGGAAGCGGGAGGGCCCGGGGAGCTGTTTTTT
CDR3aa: CASSQAEAGGPGELFF

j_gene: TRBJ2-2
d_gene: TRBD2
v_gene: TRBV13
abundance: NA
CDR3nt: TGTGCCAGCAGCTCGGGACTAGCAGGGAACACCGGGGAGCTGTTTTTT
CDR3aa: CASSSGLAGNTGELFF

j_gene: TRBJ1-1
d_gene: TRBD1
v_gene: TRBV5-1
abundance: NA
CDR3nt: TGCGCCAGCAGTTGGGTGGGACAGACGAACACTGAAGCTTTCTTT
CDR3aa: CASSWVGQTNTEAFF

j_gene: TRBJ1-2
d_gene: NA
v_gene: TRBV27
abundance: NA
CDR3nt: TGTGCCAGCAGTTCCCTCGGACCAAACTATGGCTACACCTTC
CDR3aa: CASSSLGPNYGYTF

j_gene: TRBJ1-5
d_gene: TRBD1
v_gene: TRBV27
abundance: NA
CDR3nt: TGTGCCAGCAGTGCCGGGACAGCTCGCAATCAGCCCCAGCATTTT
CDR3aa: CASSAGTARNQPQHF

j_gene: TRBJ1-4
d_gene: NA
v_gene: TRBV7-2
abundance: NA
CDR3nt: TGTGCCAGCAGCTTCCCGGGACAAACTAATGAAAAACTGTTTTTT
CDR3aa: CASSFPGQTNEKLFF